What follows are 27 T cell receptor beta chains derived from one specimen sequenced in a study of cytomegalovirus exposure and HLA in healthy donors (dated by TCRdb to between 2016 and 2019). The library relied on the immunoSEQ multiplex PCR assay. A mixture of 60 forward primers for TCR Vbeta segments and 13 reverse primers for TCR Jbeta segments was used in the multiplex PCR. TCRdb mirrors the immuneACCESS table, restricted to in-frame sequences. Some clones are absent from its copies; in checked studies, under half trace to an unresolved V gene, and the reason for the others is unknown. This sample gives over 150,000 clones in total; approximately 73% of them show up just once. The ten largest clones take up approximately 5.4% of the sample. The specimen sequenced was PBMCs. Receptors were obtained from a woman aged 18-29 years in good health and CMV-seropositive.

This clone was recorded only once. The J gene is TRBJ2-3, the V gene TRBV7-6, with a weak D call TRBD2 (7 bases). The CDR3 spans 15 residues. V lost 1 base and J 5 bases, leaving 13 bases between the germline ends. Germline V gene sequence: CDR1 SGHVS, CDR2 FNYEAQ. The CDR3 loop is CASSLVRGGRDTQYF. CDR3 nucleotide sequence: TGTGCCAGCAGCTTAGTAAGGGGGGGTAGAGATACGCAGTATTTT. The full variable domain, in which reference TRBV7-6 and TRBJ2-3 provide the parts outside the CDR3, is GAGVSQSPRYKVTKRGQDVALRCDPISGHVSLYWYRQALGQGPEFLTYFNYEAQQDKSGLPNDRFSAERPEGSISTLTIQRTEQRDSAMYRCASSLVRGGRDTQYFGPGTRLTVL.

The gene calls are TRBV10-3 and TRBJ2-1; no definite D call. Deletions cut 0 bases from V and 10 bases from J, with 7 bases between. Germline V gene lookup returns CDR1 ENHRY and CDR2 SYGVKD. The CDR3 covers 12 residues. The CDR3 spells CAISESVGEQFF. CDR3 bases: TGTGCCATCAGTGAGTCGGTTGGCGAGCAGTTCTTC.

This clone occurred a few times. This chain links TRBV6-1 with TRBJ2-7; 7 bases line up with TRBD1. CDR3 length: 14 residues. The ends lost 2 bases at V and 2 bases at J; junction bases unmatched: 3. Germline V CDR1 and CDR2: MNHNS, SASEGT. This CDR3 is CASSELGQAYEQYF. For the CDR3, the DNA is TGTGCCAGCAGTGAACTCGGACAGGCCTACGAGCAGTACTTC.

This chain links TRBV7-2 with TRBJ1-2; 8 nucleotides agree with TRBD1. V was pared by 3 bases and J by 4 bases, with 7 bases of the junction left unmatched. Looked up from germline, CDR1 is SGHTA and CDR2 is FQGNSA. This CDR3 comprises 15 residues. The CDR3 protein is CASSFQGQALYGYTF. CDR3 DNA: TGTGCCAGCAGCTTTCAGGGACAGGCCCTCTATGGCTACACCTTC.

The rearrangement links TRBV6-1 to TRBJ1-4, with D uncertain. The CDR3 consists of 16 residues. The germline V gene has CDR1 MNHNS and CDR2 SASEGT. Deletions cut 0 bases from V and 7 bases from J, with 15 bases between. As DNA, the CDR3 is TGTGCCAGCAGTGAAGCCAACGGGGTTTTTGGTGAAAAACTGTTTTTT. Translating gives CASSEANGVFGEKLFF.

Only a few counts were recorded for this clone. The chain combines TRBV9 with TRBJ2-3; a weak D match, TRBD1 (6 bases). CDR3 length: 18 residues. Germline CDR1 SGDLS, CDR2 YYNGEE. With 0 bases removed from V and 3 bases from J, the gap between germline ends came to 20 bases. CDR3 region: CASSVDGGQSLGTDTQYF. In nucleotides, the CDR3 is TGTGCCAGCAGCGTAGATGGGGGCCAGTCCCTTGGTACAGATACGCAGTATTTT.

Turning to this clone: Other DNA variants within this sample encode the same CDR3. The chain carries TRBV2 and TRBJ2-1; 8 positions match TRBD2. Germline V gene sequence: CDR1 SNHLY, CDR2 FYNNEI. The CDR3 has 14 amino acids. J lost 5 bases, V lost 4 bases, and 4 bases had no gene match. CDR3 in amino acids: CASSGGGPHNEQFF. As DNA, the CDR3 is TGTGCCAGCAGTGGCGGGGGGCCACACAATGAGCAGTTCTTC.

The rearrangement joins TRBV15 to TRBJ1-4, with 8 bases aligning to TRBD1. From germline, CDR1 is LNHNV and CDR2 YYDKDF (reference sequence). The ends lost 1 base at V and 6 bases at J; junction bases unmatched: 7. The CDR3 totals 16 residues. DNA for the CDR3: TGTGCCACCAGCAGAGGAACCGGGACAGGTGATGAAAAACTGTTTTTT. Protein product: CATSRGTGTGDEKLFF.

The chain links TRBV6-5 to TRBJ1-5, with D unresolved. This CDR3 has 13 residues. Germline-derived CDR1 and CDR2 are MNHEY and SVGAGI. V lost 0 bases to trimming and J lost 5 bases, with 5 bases between them. The CDR3: CASSYSLDQPQHF. The CDR3 DNA reads as TGTGCCAGCAGTTACTCCTTAGATCAGCCCCAGCATTTT.

V and J are TRBV18 and TRBJ2-7; weak D call: TRBD2 (6 bases). This CDR3 is 13 amino acids long. Trimming pared 6 bases from V and 2 bases from J, leaving 11 bases between. The germline V gene encodes CDR1 KGHSH and CDR2 LQKENI. The CDR3 is CASSPGGTYEQYF. In nucleotides, the CDR3 is TGTGCCAGCTCCCCCGGAGGGACCTACGAGCAGTACTTC.

This clone was found once. Written as DNA, the CDR3 is TGTGCCAGCACGCATCTAAACAGGGATTACTATGGCTACACCTTC. Its protein is CASTHLNRDYYGYTF. The V gene is TRBV7-2, the J gene TRBJ1-2; D may be TRBD1 (6 bases). This CDR3 region has 15 residues. CDR1 and CDR2 from the germline V gene are SGHTA and FQGNSA. With 7 bases removed from V and 3 bases from J, the gap between germline ends came to 18 bases.

The J gene is TRBJ1-6, the V gene TRBV5-1, with D unresolved. Trimming cost V 6 bases and J 6 bases, with 13 bases left between them. The CDR3 runs to 14 residues. The germline V gene encodes CDR1 SGHRS and CDR2 YFSETQ. The DNA of the CDR3 is TGCGCCAGCACACCCGGGGATCGTAATTCACCCCTCCACTTT. It translates to CASTPGDRNSPLHF.

The V call is TRBV10-3, the J call TRBJ2-5, with 9 bases identical to TRBD1. Germline values: CDR1 ENHRY, CDR2 SYGVKD. This CDR3 has 13 amino acids. V dropped 6 bases and J dropped 5; count of bases not matched to a gene: 4. The CDR3 sequence: CAIRGQGHETQYF. DNA of the CDR3: TGTGCCATCAGGGGACAGGGTCATGAGACCCAGTACTTC.

This clone came up once. The rearrangement uses TRBV28 and TRBJ1-6, with a possible D match to TRBD1 (5 bases). The CDR3 is made up of 16 amino acids. V was cut by 6 bases and J by 6 bases, with 18 bases left in between. Germline CDR1 is MDHEN and CDR2 is SYDVKM. CDR3 in DNA: TGTGCCAGCAGCCCGACAGCCTTGGTACTTAATTCACCCCTCCACTTT. Its protein product is CASSPTALVLNSPLHF.

This clone has a single count. The V gene is TRBV4-3, the J gene TRBJ2-2, with D hard to call. This CDR3 is 14 amino acids long. V lost 0 bases to trimming and J lost 6 bases, with 8 bases between them. Germline V CDR1 and CDR2: LGHNA, YSLEER. The CDR3 is CASSQDSVAGELFF. In DNA form, the CDR3 reads TGCGCCAGCAGCCAAGATTCCGTAGCCGGGGAGCTGTTTTTT.

This clone showed up just a few times. V and J are TRBV30 and TRBJ2-3, with 11 nucleotides matching TRBD1. The germline CDR1 and CDR2 sequences are GTSNPN and SVGIG (reference sequence). The CDR3 loop spans 15 amino acids. The J segment lost 2 bases and the V segment lost 3 bases, leaving 4 bases of the junction unmatched. As DNA, the CDR3 is TGTGCCTGGAGGGGGGACAGGGGGTTCACAGATACGCAGTATTTT. Translation gives CAWRGDRGFTDTQYF.

This chain connects TRBV9 to TRBJ2-2, with 8 bases matching TRBD2. The CDR3 is made up of 16 amino acids. V was pared by 4 bases and J by 6 bases, with 11 bases of the junction left unmatched. Looked up from germline, CDR1 is SGDLS and CDR2 is YYNGEE. CDR3 region: CASSPGGGKRAGELFF. CDR3 sequence (DNA): TGTGCCAGCAGCCCCGGGGGGGGGAAAAGGGCCGGGGAGCTGTTTTTT. The whole variable domain, remainder taken from reference TRBV9 and TRBJ2-2, is DSGVTQTPKHLITATGQRVTLRCSPRSGDLSVYWYQQSLDQGLQFLIQYYNGEERAKGNILERFSAQQFPDLHSELNLSSLELGDSALYFCASSPGGGKRAGELFFGEGSRLTVL.

The chain has TRBV6-1 and TRBJ1-2; no firm D call. Trimming removed 1 base at V and 7 bases at J, with 16 bases between. CDR3 length: 15 residues. From germline, CDR1 is MNHNS and CDR2 SASEGT. CDR3 DNA: TGTGCCAGCAGTGAAGAGGACGGGAAGGGTCTTGGCTACACCTTC. It encodes CASSEEDGKGLGYTF.

The rearrangement uses TRBV11-2 and TRBJ2-3, with a weak D call TRBD2 (6 bases). Germline CDR1 reads SGHAT; CDR2 reads FQNNGV. The CDR3 extends over 14 amino acids. Trimming shortened V by 5 bases and J by 3 bases, and 12 bases separated the two germline ends. The DNA of the CDR3 is TGTGCCAGCAGCCTCAACGGGGGTACAGATACGCAGTATTTT. As protein: CASSLNGGTDTQYF.

The chain combines TRBV19 with TRBJ2-3, with D possibly being TRBD2 (5 bases). Germline CDR1 and CDR2: LNHDA and SQIVND (reference sequence). V gave up 9 bases and J gave up 8 bases, with 12 bases separating them. There are 11 residues in the CDR3. The CDR3 sequence: CARVRGGTQYF. In DNA, the CDR3 is TGTGCCAGGGTCCGGGGTGGTACGCAGTATTTT.

The V and J genes are TRBV11-2 and TRBJ2-7; 7 nucleotides align to TRBD1. Germline CDR1 SGHAT, CDR2 FQNNGV. J gave up 2 bases and V 4 bases, and 8 bases lay outside the gene matches. The CDR3 has 15 amino acids. The CDR3 region is CASSSLGDRPYEQYF. The DNA of the CDR3 is TGTGCCAGCAGCTCCCTTGGGGACAGACCCTACGAGCAGTACTTC.

The rearrangement links TRBV9 to TRBJ1-1; no definite D call. Germline V gene data show CDR1 as SGDLS and CDR2 as YYNGEE. V lost 3 bases, J lost 8 bases, and 14 bases lay in between. This CDR3 spans 13 amino acids. Here the CDR3 reads CASSAAVTEEAFF. In DNA, the CDR3 is TGTGCCAGCAGCGCAGCGGTCACGGAAGAAGCTTTCTTT.

The chain employs TRBV5-8 and TRBJ1-1, with a possible D match to TRBD1 (6 bases). Germline CDR1 reads SGHTS; CDR2 reads YDEGEE. The length of the CDR3 is 19 residues. V lost 0 bases to trimming and J lost 3 bases, with 24 bases between them. The CDR3 DNA reads TGTGCCAGCAGCTTGGCCACGTGGGACATTTCGAACCTCGACACTGAAGCTTTCTTT. Translated, it gives CASSLATWDISNLDTEAFF.

The CDR3 sequence: CASSPSGANVLTF. The CDR3 nucleotides read TGTGCCAGCAGCCCTTCTGGGGCCAACGTCCTGACTTTC. The chain is built from TRBV7-9 and TRBJ2-6; D unresolved. The V end lost 5 bases, the J end lost 1 base, and 3 bases lay between the germline ends. This CDR3 contains 13 residues. Germline CDR1 reads SEHNR; CDR2 reads FQNEAQ (reference sequence).

The J gene is TRBJ2-5, the V gene TRBV5-1; 7 bases map to TRBD2. The CDR3 has 14 amino acids. From germline, CDR1 is SGHRS and CDR2 YFSETQ. The J segment lost 3 bases and the V segment lost 1 base, leaving 3 bases of the junction unmatched. The CDR3 bases are TGCGCCAGCAGCTTGTGGGGAGGGGAAGAGACCCAGTACTTC. The encoded protein is CASSLWGGEETQYF. The entire variable domain, with the rest obtained from reference TRBV5-1 and TRBJ2-5, is as follows: KAGVTQTPRYLIKTRGQQVTLSCSPISGHRSVSWYQQTPGQGLQFLFEYFSETQRNKGNFPGRFSGRQFSNSRSEMNVSTLELGDSALYLCASSLWGGEETQYFGPGTRLLVL.

This clone was recorded once. This chain links TRBV11-2 with TRBJ2-7; D gene uncertain. V was cut by 1 base and J by 3 bases, with 13 bases left in between. CDR3 length equals 15 residues. Germline V lookup: CDR1 SGHAT, CDR2 FQNNGV. CDR3 DNA: TGTGCCAGCAGCTTAGCCCGGCGGATCGACTACGAGCAGTACTTC. Amino acids: CASSLARRIDYEQYF.

J is TRBJ2-3 and V is TRBV18, with 13 bases matching TRBD2. Germline V gene sequence: CDR1 KGHSH, CDR2 LQKENI. V shed 1 base and J 2 bases; nucleotides not matched to a gene: 3. The CDR3 consists of 17 residues. The CDR3 reads CASSPRGLAGSTDTQYF. CDR3 nucleotide sequence: TGTGCCAGCTCACCACGGGGACTAGCGGGGTCCACAGATACGCAGTATTTT.